Below, 4 T cell receptor beta chains from the same sample are listed, as sequenced in a study of T-cell reconstitution after alpha-beta-depleted transplantation in children. This sample's TCRbeta library carried unique molecular identifier barcodes. TCRdb analysed the PCR reads with MiXCR anew, one entry per CDR3 protein. The sample contains more than 90,000 distinct CDR3 sequences, more than 7% of which appear only once. The material sequenced was PBMCs from the stem cell graft donor, taken from the stem cell graft. Receptors originate from a human donor who donated a stem cell graft to a child with congenital amegakaryocytic thrombocytopenia.

The sample holds many counts of this clonotype. J is TRBJ1-2 and V is TRBV20-1; D is undetermined. The CDR3 loop spans 15 amino acids. V shed 3 bases and J shed 0 bases, with 14 bases lying between them. CDR1 and CDR2 from the germline V gene are DFQATT and SNEGSKA (reference sequence). The CDR3 region is CSASARDVSNYGYTF. For the CDR3, the DNA is TGCAGTGCTAGTGCAAGGGATGTGTCTAACTATGGCTACACCTTC.

This clonotype was recorded at least ten times. The chain carries TRBV12-3 or TRBV12-4 and TRBJ2-7, with a tentative D call TRBD2 (6 bases). V lost 3 bases, J lost 0 bases, and 12 bases lay in between. This CDR3 is built from 15 residues. The CDR3 here is CASSFGGTSSYEQYF. Written as DNA, the CDR3 is TGTGCCAGCAGTTTTGGTGGGACTTCCTCCTACGAGCAGTACTTC.

This clonotype occurred a few times. This chain uses TRBV5-1 with TRBJ2-1; 12 bases agree with TRBD2. Looked up from germline, CDR1 is SGHRS and CDR2 is YFSETQ. The length of the CDR3 is 16 residues. J lost 8 bases, V lost 1 base, and 7 bases had no gene match. DNA for the CDR3: TGCGCCAGCAGCTTGTTGAGACTAGCGGGGGTGGATGAGCAGTTCTTC. The encoded protein is CASSLLRLAGVDEQFF.

The table lists this clonotype with many counts. The V and J genes are TRBV6-2 or TRBV6-3 and TRBJ1-1, with D unresolved. Germline assignment: CDR1 MNHEY and CDR2 SVGEGT. Trimming cost V 3 bases and J 8 bases, with 7 bases left between them. CDR3 size: 11 residues. The DNA for the CDR3 is TGTGCCAGCAGTTATGTACTCGAAGCTTTCTTT. Its translation: CASSYVLEAFF.